Given below is one T cell receptor beta chain in context. Its target is unknown. TCRdb keeps only in-frame clones here, not all; method: immunoSEQ multiplex PCR. This table holds 30,000 to 35,000 clones, approximately 91% found once. The length of the CDR3 is 14 residues. J lost 7 bases, V lost 6 bases, and 7 bases had no gene match. The germline gives CDR1 MNHEY, CDR2 SVGAGI. The sample comes from a study of T cells in tuberculosis. Overall study context: The T cells targeted glucose monomycolate, a mycobacterial lipid, via CD1B.

Study-wide findings and caveats: Smaller alpha distances in active tuberculosis partly reflected shorter CDR3-alpha lengths.

This receptor was identified in a donor aged 5-35 years with latent tuberculosis or without tuberculosis infection. This chain joins TRBV6-5 and TRBJ1-5; 9 bases are shared with TRBD1. Sequenced: PBMCs. The CDR3 region is CASSRTGARQPQHF. CDR3 sequence (DNA): TGTGCCAGCAGCAGGACAGGGGCACGCCAGCCCCAGCATTTT.